These 21 T cell receptor beta chains were sequenced from one sample in a study of T cells in Graves' hyperthyroidism and ophthalmopathy. From RNA transcripts, TCR beta CDR3 regions were amplified. TCR CDR3 regions were first amplified by RT-PCR with HTBI primers. TCRdb processed the multiplex PCR reads anew with MiXCR; each CDR3 protein has one entry. The table includes a few hundred thousand distinct CDR3 sequences, about 17% detected once. Sequenced sample: blood. The receptor source for this set is a woman aged 55-70 years with Graves' ophthalmopathy.

This clonotype was seen many times. The J gene is TRBJ2-7, the V gene TRBV6-6; no clear D. CDR3 length: 12 residues. The V end was cut by 2 bases, the J end by 6 bases, with 8 bases between. Germline V lookup: CDR1 MNHNY, CDR2 SVGAGI (reference sequence). CDR3 nucleotides: TGTGCCAGCAGTTACAGTGACTTCGAGCAGTACTTC. This codes for CASSYSDFEQYF.

There are many counts of this clonotype. The V and J genes are TRBV30 and TRBJ2-1; no reliable D call. With 2 bases removed from V and 5 bases from J, the gap between germline ends came to 10 bases. The CDR3 covers 13 residues. CDR1 and CDR2 (germline): GTSNPN, SVGIG (reference sequence). The CDR3 bases are TGTGCCTGGAGTTTTGGGGTCAACAATGAGCAGTTCTTC. It translates to CAWSFGVNNEQFF.

Of note for this clonotype: This may come from a read error, since a much larger clone is one base off. The chain recombines TRBV5-5 with TRBJ1-1, with TRBD1 as a possible D gene (6 bases). The germline V gene encodes CDR1 SGHKS and CDR2 YYEKEE (reference sequence). This CDR3 has 14 residues. The DNA for the CDR3 is TGTGTCAGCATCGCCGGGGGGCAGGACACTGAAGCTTTCTTT. Translating gives CVSIAGGQDTEAFF.

In its sample, this clonotype was seen many times. The CDR3 region has the DNA TGTGCCAGCAGTCCTCTGGCCTACGAGCAGTACTTC. It yields the protein CASSPLAYEQYF. V usage is TRBV6-2 or TRBV6-3 and J usage is TRBJ2-7; D remains unclear. The V and J ends lost 5 bases and 2 bases respectively, with 7 bases between them. This CDR3 is built from 12 residues. Looked up from germline, CDR1 is MNHEY and CDR2 is SVGEGT.

The table lists this clonotype with a few counts. The CDR3 sequence: CASSSSRTLTGELFF. For the CDR3, the DNA is TGTGCCAGCAGTTCATCCAGGACCTTAACCGGGGAGCTGTTTTTT. The genes are TRBV12-3 or TRBV12-4 and TRBJ2-2; no reliable D call. Trimming pared 4 bases from V and 5 bases from J, leaving 14 bases between. The CDR3 spans 15 residues.

The chain carries TRBV19 and TRBJ2-2; 7 bases are a match to TRBD1. This CDR3 is built from 14 residues. J was trimmed by 7 bases and V by 3 bases; bases with no gene match: 5. Germline V gene lookup returns CDR1 LNHDA and CDR2 SQIVND (reference sequence). Written as DNA, the CDR3 is TGTGCCAGTAGTATTAGCCGGGACAGCGGGGAGCTGTTTTTT. Translated, it gives CASSISRDSGELFF. Looking up the rest from reference TRBV19 and TRBJ2-2 gives the full variable domain: DGGITQSPKYLFRKEGQNVTLSCEQNLNHDAMYWYRQDPGQGLRLIYYSQIVNDFQKGDIAEGYSVSREKKESFPLTVTSAQKNPTAFYLCASSISRDSGELFFGEGSRLTVL.

The rearrangement uses TRBV7-2 and TRBJ2-1; 12 bases are shared with TRBD1. The CDR3 spans 16 residues. CDR1 is SGHTA, CDR2 FQGNSA, per germline. Trimming removed 2 bases from V and 7 bases from J; junction bases left unmatched: 6. DNA for the CDR3: TGTGCCAGCAGCTTATCCGGGACAGGGGGCGGGAATGAGCAGTTCTTC. Translating it yields CASSLSGTGGGNEQFF.

This clonotype occurred many times. Here the CDR3 DNA reads TGTGCCAGCAGTATCGGGGACTCCTACGAGCAGTACTTC. Its translation: CASSIGDSYEQYF. This rearrangement joins TRBV11-2 to TRBJ2-7; TRBD2 is a possible D gene (5 bases). There are 13 residues in the CDR3. Between the trimmed V and J ends, which lost 6 bases and 0 bases, there was a span of 9 bases. CDR1 and CDR2 (germline): SGHAT, FQNNGV.

This clonotype appeared a few times. The chain recombines TRBV20-1 with TRBJ2-7; 15 bases line up with TRBD2. This CDR3 is 17 amino acids long. The V segment lost 3 bases and the J segment 3 bases; nucleotides outside the gene matches: 9. Germline V gene sequence: CDR1 DFQATT, CDR2 SNEGSKA (reference sequence). The CDR3 sequence: CSASRPGTSGRFYEQYF. The CDR3 DNA is TGCAGTGCTAGTCGTCCCGGGACTAGCGGGAGGTTCTACGAGCAGTACTTC.

The gene calls are TRBV7-9 and TRBJ1-2, with 8 nucleotides matching TRBD1. This CDR3 region has 13 residues. The trim removed 5 bases at V and 6 bases at J, leaving 5 bases unmatched. The germline gives CDR1 SEHNR, CDR2 FQNEAQ (reference sequence). CDR3 amino acids: CASSAQGGHGYTF. The CDR3 DNA follows: TGTGCCAGCAGCGCACAGGGGGGGCATGGCTACACCTTC.

Many counts were recorded for this clonotype. J is TRBJ2-5 and V is TRBV20-1; 14 bases are shared with TRBD2. This CDR3 has 15 amino acids. V lost 6 bases, J lost 6 bases, and 9 bases stayed unmatched. Germline loops: CDR1 DFQATT, CDR2 SNEGSKA (reference sequence). Written as DNA, the CDR3 is TGCAGTGCCCCCTCGACTAGCGGGGGGGCAAAGACCCAGTACTTC. Translated: CSAPSTSGGAKTQYF.

As concerns this clonotype: A read error is possible here, since a much larger clone lies one base away. The V gene is TRBV20-1, the J gene TRBJ2-1; D unresolved. The CDR3 has 15 amino acids. V lost 0 bases to trimming and J lost 10 bases, with 19 bases between them. Germline assignment: CDR1 DFQATT and CDR2 SNEGSKA (reference sequence). The CDR3 DNA reads TGCAGTGCTAGAGATTTTAAGGGATCAGTCAACGAGCAGTTCTTC. Translation: CSARDFKGSVNEQFF.

This clonotype was counted a few times. This chain uses TRBV28 with TRBJ1-5; TRBD1 aligns across 9 bases. V shed 6 bases and J 5 bases; nucleotides not matched to a gene: 8. This CDR3 has 15 amino acids. The V gene's germline CDR1 is MDHEN and CDR2 SYDVKM. As DNA, the CDR3 is TGTGCCAGCAGAATCACAGGGGGCTCTGATCAGCCCCAGCATTTT. Protein product: CASRITGGSDQPQHF.

This clonotype was detected a few times. This rearrangement joins TRBV29-1 to TRBJ2-2, with TRBD1 matching 10 bases. The CDR3 length is 16 residues. Germline CDR1 reads SQVTM; CDR2 reads ANQGSEA. The ends lost 4 bases at V and 4 bases at J; junction bases unmatched: 9. The CDR3 DNA is TGCAGCGTTGCTAAGACCGGGACAGGGGCCACCGGGGAGCTGTTTTTT. This gives the protein CSVAKTGTGATGELFF.

The J gene is TRBJ1-5, the V gene TRBV6-2 or TRBV6-3; a possible D gene is TRBD1 (5 bases). The V end lost 6 bases, the J end lost 6 bases, and 12 bases lay between the germline ends. This CDR3 comprises 13 residues. Looked up from germline, CDR1 is MNHEY and CDR2 is SVGEGT. In DNA, the CDR3 is TGTGCCAGCAGCAGGGTGGAGGGTCAGCCCCAGCATTTT. Translating gives CASSRVEGQPQHF.

This clonotype was recorded many times. The V gene is TRBV5-1, the J gene TRBJ1-1; unclear D gene. The CDR3 sequence is 14 residues long. Looked up from germline, CDR1 is SGHRS and CDR2 is YFSETQ. V dropped 4 bases and J dropped 1 base, with 11 bases sitting between them. This CDR3 reads CASSANGKNTEAFF. CDR3 nucleotides: TGCGCCAGCAGCGCCAACGGAAAGAACACTGAAGCTTTCTTT.

This chain uses TRBV29-1 with TRBJ1-1; D is possibly TRBD1 (5 bases). The CDR3 totals 14 residues. Germline V gives CDR1 SQVTM, CDR2 ANQGSEA. V lost 3 bases and J 6 bases, leaving 17 bases between the germline ends. The CDR3 sequence: CSVESIWGGAEAFF. The CDR3 coding sequence is TGCAGCGTTGAGTCGATTTGGGGGGGAGCTGAAGCTTTCTTT.

This clonotype occurred many times. This chain connects TRBV6-1 to TRBJ2-1; D is unclear. V shed 2 bases and J shed 11 bases, with 4 bases lying between them. Germline V gene lookup returns CDR1 MNHNS and CDR2 SASEGT. This CDR3 has 10 residues. CDR3 DNA sequence: TGTGCCAGCAGTGAACCAAAGCAGTTCTTC. It yields the protein CASSEPKQFF.

In this sample, this clonotype turned up many times. The rearrangement uses TRBV27 and TRBJ2-3, with D unclear. This CDR3 has 13 amino acids. The V gene's germline CDR1 is MNHEY and CDR2 SMNVEV (reference sequence). Trimming took 3 bases from V and 6 from J, leaving 10 bases between them. CDR3 nucleotides: TGTGCCAGCAGTTTTCAGTCATGGGATACGCAGTATTTT. Translated: CASSFQSWDTQYF.

The chain has TRBV4-1 and TRBJ2-1; 7 nucleotides agree with TRBD1. Germline values: CDR1 MGHRA, CDR2 YSYEKL. The CDR3 covers 15 residues. The trim removed 4 bases at V and 4 bases at J, leaving 7 bases unmatched. CDR3 DNA: TGCGCCAGCAGCCTCCGGCAGGGGGAATACAATGAGCAGTTCTTC. As protein: CASSLRQGEYNEQFF.

This clonotype was seen ten or more times. The rearrangement links TRBV5-1 to TRBJ2-7; weak D call: TRBD2 (5 bases). The CDR3 runs to 13 residues. Trimming took off 5 bases at V and 4 bases at J, with 13 bases between the two ends. Per germline, CDR1 SGHRS and CDR2 YFSETQ. The CDR3 protein is CASRPGSKYEQYF. DNA for the CDR3: TGCGCCAGCAGACCGGGATCCAAGTACGAGCAGTACTTC.